This is a list of T cell receptor beta chains from one sample in a study of beta chain features in type 1 diabetes. The protocol was immunoSEQ multiplex PCR, while the TCRdb copy is restricted to in-frame clones and leaves out a portion. The table includes approximately 40,000 clones, approximately 53% detected once. The sequencing sample was made of stem cell memory CD4+ T cells from blood. The receptors originated from a woman in her thirties in good health. Both conserved end residues are part of each CDR3. D genes are given only for firm matches. Size values are once, few and many counts, or a class for expanded clones, and some rows have none.

D: TRBD1
V: TRBV10-3
size: NA
J: TRBJ2-3
DNA: TGTGCCATCAGTGAGACCGGGACAGGGGGTGAAGGGCAGTATTTT
CDR3: CAISETGTGGEGQYF

D: TRBD1
V: TRBV5-1
size: NA
J: TRBJ1-1
DNA: TGCGCCAGCAGCTTGGAGACAGGGTGGGGCACTGAAGCTTTCTTT
CDR3: CASSLETGWGTEAFF

D: NA
V: TRBV6-5
size: NA
J: TRBJ1-4
DNA: TGTGCCAGCAGACCCTCAGATGAAAAACTGTTTTTT
CDR3: CASRPSDEKLFF

D: NA
V: TRBV25-1
size: NA
J: TRBJ1-2
DNA: TGTGCCAGCCAGTGGGGGGACGGCTACACCTTC
CDR3: CASQWGDGYTF

D: TRBD2
V: TRBV7-9
size: NA
J: TRBJ2-1
DNA: TGTGCCAGCAGCTTAGGGACTAGCGGGAGTTTTTGGGGTGAGCAGTTCTTC
CDR3: CASSLGTSGSFWGEQFF

D: NA
V: TRBV25-1
size: NA
J: TRBJ2-5
DNA: TGTGCCAGCAGTGAAGTTGGAGGGATGAAAGAGACCCAGTACTTC
CDR3: CASSEVGGMKETQYF

D: NA
V: TRBV25-1
size: few
J: TRBJ2-7
DNA: TGTGCCAGCAGTGATTGGGGGCGCATCTACGAGCAGTACTTC
CDR3: CASSDWGRIYEQYF

D: NA
V: TRBV27
size: NA
J: TRBJ2-1
DNA: TGTGCCAGCAGTGCCGGTGGGCGGGCCTACTACAATGAGCAGTTCTTC
CDR3: CASSAGGRAYYNEQFF

D: TRBD1
V: TRBV11-1
size: NA
J: TRBJ2-1
DNA: TGTGCCAGCAGCGCGAACCCGGGACAGGGGTCCCTTAGTGAGCAGTTCTTC
CDR3: CASSANPGQGSLSEQFF

D: NA
V: TRBV28
size: NA
J: TRBJ1-4
DNA: TGTGCCAGCAGCCCAAGGAGGACCACTAATGAAAAACTGTTTTTT
CDR3: CASSPRRTTNEKLFF

D: TRBD1
V: TRBV6-4
size: NA
J: TRBJ1-1
DNA: TGTGCCAGCAGTGACCGCCCCGGGACAGCCGCTTGGGGTAACACTGAAGCTTTCTTT
CDR3: CASSDRPGTAAWGNTEAFF

D: TRBD2
V: TRBV4-2
size: NA
J: TRBJ2-3
DNA: TGTGCCAGCAGCCCCGGGACTAGCGGGAGTGCAGATACGCAGTATTTT
CDR3: CASSPGTSGSADTQYF

D: NA
V: TRBV6-1
size: few
J: TRBJ2-3
DNA: TGTGCCAGCAGTAGGGCGGCCGGGGCAGATACGCAGTATTTT
CDR3: CASSRAAGADTQYF

D: NA
V: TRBV11-1
size: few
J: TRBJ1-5
DNA: TGTGCCAGCAGCTTCGAAGGGGATCAGCCCCAGCATTTT
CDR3: CASSFEGDQPQHF

D: TRBD2
V: TRBV5-4
size: NA
J: TRBJ2-3
DNA: TGTGCCAGCAGCTTCTCCGGGAGGGGCACAGATACGCAGTATTTT
CDR3: CASSFSGRGTDTQYF

D: NA
V: TRBV28
size: few
J: TRBJ2-7
DNA: TGTGCCAGCAGTTTAGGGCAGTTGTACGAGCAGTACTTC
CDR3: CASSLGQLYEQYF

D: NA
V: TRBV28
size: NA
J: TRBJ2-7
DNA: TGTGCCAGCAGTTCCGGACAAGTCTACGAGCAGTACTTC
CDR3: CASSSGQVYEQYF

D: NA
V: TRBV5-1
size: NA
J: TRBJ2-7
DNA: TGCGCCAGCAGCGGGAGAGTCCCCTCCTACGAGCAGTACTTC
CDR3: CASSGRVPSYEQYF

D: NA
V: TRBV28
size: NA
J: TRBJ2-1
DNA: TGTGCCAGCAGTCTCTACCCCCATGAGCAGTTCTTC
CDR3: CASSLYPHEQFF

D: TRBD1
V: TRBV23-1
size: NA
J: TRBJ1-1
DNA: TGCGCCAATGGACAGGGGGTCCTTGGGAGCACTGAAGCTTTCTTT
CDR3: CANGQGVLGSTEAFF

D: NA
V: TRBV18
size: NA
J: TRBJ1-1
DNA: TGTGCCAGCTCAGTCCGACAGGCCCTGGGCACTGAAGCTTTCTTT
CDR3: CASSVRQALGTEAFF

D: TRBD1
V: TRBV6-5
size: NA
J: TRBJ1-2
DNA: TGTGCCAGCAGTTACAGGACAGGGAACGGCTACACCTTC
CDR3: CASSYRTGNGYTF

D: TRBD1
V: TRBV15
size: NA
J: TRBJ1-4
DNA: TGTGCCACCAGCAGAGATCGGACAGGGTTGACCGAAAAACTGTTTTTT
CDR3: CATSRDRTGLTEKLFF

D: TRBD1
V: TRBV18
size: few
J: TRBJ1-5
DNA: TGTGCCAGCTCACCACCAGGACAGGGCGGTCAGCCCCAGCATTTT
CDR3: CASSPPGQGGQPQHF

D: TRBD1
V: TRBV5-1
size: NA
J: TRBJ2-7
DNA: TGCGCCAGCAACTCCGGGACAGGGGTCGAGCAGTACTTC
CDR3: CASNSGTGVEQYF

D: NA
V: TRBV4-3
size: many
J: TRBJ2-1
DNA: TGCGCCAGCAGCCAAGTTAGTTGGGGGCTGGAGTTCTTC
CDR3: CASSQVSWGLEFF

D: TRBD1
V: TRBV27
size: few
J: TRBJ2-7
DNA: TGTGCCAGCAGTTCCCAAGGGACAGGGGTCTACGAGCAGTACTTC
CDR3: CASSSQGTGVYEQYF

D: NA
V: TRBV7-2
size: NA
J: TRBJ2-3
DNA: TGTGCCAGCAGCTTGAACAGGGCCACAGATACGCAGTATTTT
CDR3: CASSLNRATDTQYF

D: NA
V: TRBV7-2
size: few
J: TRBJ2-5
DNA: TGTGCCAGCAGCTTAGCCGGTCTTCAAGAGACCCAGTACTTC
CDR3: CASSLAGLQETQYF

D: TRBD2
V: TRBV6-6
size: NA
J: TRBJ2-2
DNA: TGTGCCGGCTGCGGGAGAGGGAACACCGGGGAGCTGTTTTTT
CDR3: CAGCGRGNTGELFF

D: TRBD1
V: TRBV29-1
size: NA
J: TRBJ1-5
DNA: TGCAGCGCCGCGACAGGGGGAAGCAATCAGCCCCAGCATTTT
CDR3: CSAATGGSNQPQHF

D: TRBD1
V: TRBV28
size: NA
J: TRBJ2-1
DNA: TGTGCCAGCAGTGGAATGGGACAGAGCATCTACAATGAGCAGTTCTTC
CDR3: CASSGMGQSIYNEQFF

D: TRBD1
V: TRBV29-1
size: few
J: TRBJ2-7
DNA: TGCAGCGTTCAAAGGGACAGGGGGCCTGAGCAGTACTTC
CDR3: CSVQRDRGPEQYF

D: TRBD2
V: TRBV4-2
size: NA
J: TRBJ2-1
DNA: TGTGCCAGCAGCCAAGATGGGGGGGGGACTAGCGGGATAAATGAGCAGTTCTTC
CDR3: CASSQDGGGTSGINEQFF

D: TRBD2
V: TRBV4-3
size: NA
J: TRBJ2-3
DNA: TGCGCCAGCAGCCAAGGTTACAAGGGCGGGAGGAGCACAGATACGCAGTATTTT
CDR3: CASSQGYKGGRSTDTQYF

D: TRBD2
V: TRBV18
size: NA
J: TRBJ2-5
DNA: TGTGCCAGCTCACCTTTACCTAGCGGGAAGCATGAGCAGTACTTC
CDR3: CASSPLPSGKHEQYF

D: TRBD2
V: TRBV4-3
size: NA
J: TRBJ2-7
DNA: TGCGCCAGCAGCCAAGGAGTGCGGGAGTTGTACGAGCAGTACTTC
CDR3: CASSQGVRELYEQYF

D: TRBD2
V: TRBV19
size: NA
J: TRBJ2-1
DNA: TGTGCCAGTAGCAAAAGGACTAGCTACAATGAGCAGTTCTTC
CDR3: CASSKRTSYNEQFF

D: TRBD2
V: TRBV4-2
size: NA
J: TRBJ2-1
DNA: TGTGCCAGCAGCCAAGCGGGACTAGTTGCTTACAATGAGCAGTTCTTC
CDR3: CASSQAGLVAYNEQFF

D: TRBD1
V: TRBV25-1
size: NA
J: TRBJ1-1
DNA: TGTGCCAGCAGGGGACAGGGGGGGACTGAAGCTTTCTTT
CDR3: CASRGQGGTEAFF

D: NA
V: TRBV29-1
size: NA
J: TRBJ2-2
DNA: TGCAGCGTTGAAGAGGGGGCGCACACCGGGGAGCTGTTTTTT
CDR3: CSVEEGAHTGELFF

D: TRBD2
V: TRBV5-4
size: NA
J: TRBJ2-7
DNA: TGTGCCAGCAGCTCGCCGACTAGCGGGAGTTACGAGCAGTACTTC
CDR3: CASSSPTSGSYEQYF

D: TRBD1
V: TRBV18
size: NA
J: TRBJ1-2
DNA: TGTGCCAGCTCACCGACCCCGACATCAGGGGGATGGAATGGCTACACCTTC
CDR3: CASSPTPTSGGWNGYTF

D: TRBD1
V: TRBV19
size: NA
J: TRBJ2-2
DNA: TGTGCCAGTAGTATGACAGGGGGCACCGGGGAGCTGTTTTTT
CDR3: CASSMTGGTGELFF

D: NA
V: TRBV9
size: NA
J: TRBJ2-7
DNA: TGTGCCAGCAGCGTATTTCCGGGACACTTTATCTACGAGCAGTACTTC
CDR3: CASSVFPGHFIYEQYF

D: NA
V: TRBV29-1
size: few
J: TRBJ1-1
DNA: TGCAGCGTCCGCAGGGGAAACACTGAAGCTTTCTTT
CDR3: CSVRRGNTEAFF

D: TRBD1
V: TRBV9
size: NA
J: TRBJ2-3
DNA: TGTGCCAGCAGCGTAGCCGGGACAGGGAATTCAGATACGCAGTATTTT
CDR3: CASSVAGTGNSDTQYF

D: TRBD1
V: TRBV18
size: few
J: TRBJ2-3
DNA: TGTGCCAGCGCCGACCGGGACAGGACCACAGATACGCAGTATTTT
CDR3: CASADRDRTTDTQYF

D: TRBD2
V: TRBV19
size: NA
J: TRBJ2-3
DNA: TGTGCCAGTAGTCGGACTAGCCGAAGCACAGATACGCAGTATTTT
CDR3: CASSRTSRSTDTQYF

D: NA
V: TRBV5-5
size: NA
J: TRBJ2-5
DNA: TGTGCCATACAATCCGCAAAACGGGGGACGGGCCAAGAGACCCAGTACTTC
CDR3: CAIQSAKRGTGQETQYF

D: NA
V: TRBV7-9
size: few
J: TRBJ2-2
DNA: TGTGCCAGCAGCTTGCACAGGGCCGGGACCGGGGAGCTGTTTTTT
CDR3: CASSLHRAGTGELFF

D: TRBD1
V: TRBV11-2
size: NA
J: TRBJ2-5
DNA: TGTGCCAGCAGCTTGTACCGGGGACAGGGGGAGACCCAGTACTTC
CDR3: CASSLYRGQGETQYF

D: TRBD2
V: TRBV28
size: few
J: TRBJ2-1
DNA: TGTGCCAGCACTTTGGAGGGAGGGGTCTACAATGAGCAGTTCTTC
CDR3: CASTLEGGVYNEQFF

D: NA
V: TRBV11-1
size: NA
J: TRBJ1-1
DNA: TGTGCCAGCAGCTTAGTGAGGGGGAGTACTGAAGCTTTCTTT
CDR3: CASSLVRGSTEAFF

D: NA
V: TRBV11-3
size: NA
J: TRBJ2-1
DNA: TGTGCCAGCAGCTTAGGTCTAGCGCATCAATGGGAGCAGTTCTTC
CDR3: CASSLGLAHQWEQFF

D: TRBD2
V: TRBV5-1
size: NA
J: TRBJ2-2
DNA: TGCGCCAGCACCTTCCCCCAAGCGGGAGCCACCGGGGAGCTGTTTTTT
CDR3: CASTFPQAGATGELFF

D: TRBD1
V: TRBV19
size: NA
J: TRBJ1-2
DNA: TGTGCCAGTAGTACTTTTACGACAGGGACCCTGGGCTACACCTTC
CDR3: CASSTFTTGTLGYTF

D: NA
V: TRBV14
size: NA
J: TRBJ2-2
DNA: TGTGCCAGCAGCCAAGGTACTCAGGGCTACACCGGGGAGCTGTTTTTT
CDR3: CASSQGTQGYTGELFF